This T cell receptor beta chain was captured in a study of blood T cell repertoires in COVID-19. Study-level information: Collection of acute and convalescent COVID-19 samples took place in the United States, Italy and Spain. Nucleic acid was either cDNA or gDNA, and it came from T cells, B-cell-depleted T cells, or PBMCs.

Per the original methods: Using reference gene primer amplification, nucleated cell counts were estimated. Generated by immunoSEQ multiplex PCR, the TCRdb table keeps only in-frame clones and is missing some. V and J calls and clone size are as listed in that table; D and trimming were resolved from the DNA. The sample holds tens of thousands of clones, around 85% seen once. Sequencing was done on a sample of peripheral blood. The clonotype originates from a man older than 75 with acute or convalescent COVID-19.

CDR3 residues: CASDKTGGLDYTF. The CDR3 bases are TGTGCCAGTGATAAAACCGGGGGTTTAGACTACACCTTC. This chain connects TRBV21-1 to TRBJ1-2. TRBV21-1 is tagged as a pseudogene. This CDR3 has 13 amino acids.